The T cell receptor (beta chain) under discussion was sequenced for a study of shared clonotypes between healthy human individuals. On the study more broadly: The donors, a couple of women and a few men, were aged 18 to 49.

Germline V lookup: CDR1 SGHNT, CDR2 YYREEE (reference sequence). CDR3 length equals 15 residues. Trimming stripped 0 bases from V and 1 base from J, with 11 bases between. Study-level points and caveats: Rarefaction showed sorted-subset sequencing was incomplete despite large depth. When compared with the clonotypes that were shared by all four sorted-subset donors, the non-shared clonotypes turned out to have lower generation probabilities.

Assay: immunoSEQ multiplex PCR; the TCRdb copy retains only in-frame clones and omits some. In the table there are under 2.5 million clones, 80% to 95% of which are singletons. Notes on this clone: No antigen is known for it. The same CDR3 can be traced to other DNA sequences in this sample.

The source of this sequence is a man younger than 35 in good health. Some clones in this sample may be carry-over from other donors' samples. V gene TRBV5-4 combines with J gene TRBJ2-7; tentatively, D is TRBD2 (6 bases). Material for sequencing was naive CD4+ T cells from PBMCs. Specified subset: CD45RA+ positively selected. CDR3 bases: TGTGCCAGCAGCTTGGCTGGAGGGCGGTCCTACGAGCAGTACTTC. This encodes CASSLAGGRSYEQYF.